This TCR beta chain comes out of a study of shared clonotypes between healthy human individuals. CDR3 length: 14 residues. Trimming cost V 3 bases and J 4 bases; bases outside gene matches: 5. The germline CDR1 and CDR2 sequences are SGHKS and YYEKEE (reference sequence). Sequencing used immunoSEQ multiplex PCR; TCRdb keeps in-frame clones, though not all of them. The sample records some 2.1 million clones, roughly 94% being singletons. The sample was naive CD4+ T cells sorted from blood. Subset specified: CD45RA+ positively selected. The genes are TRBV5-5 and TRBJ2-5, with TRBD1 matching over 8 bases. The sequence derives from a man between 18 and 29 years old in good health. This CDR3 is CASSYGQGRETQYF. The CDR3 coding sequence is TGTGCCAGCAGCTACGGACAGGGAAGAGAGACCCAGTACTTC.